Below, 26 T cell receptor beta chains from the same sample are listed, as sequenced in a study of shared clonotypes between healthy human individuals. Clones were read by immunoSEQ multiplex PCR, and TCRdb kept only the in-frame ones, dropping some. The data hold around 700,000 clones, with over 65% observed a single time. Sequences were obtained from memory CD4+ T cells sorted from blood. The subset here: CD45RA-negative fraction. All receptors derive from a woman in her 30s in good health.

The chain uses TRBV5-1 and TRBJ2-2; 7 nucleotides agree with TRBD1. The CDR3 is 15 amino acids. Germline CDR1 SGHRS, CDR2 YFSETQ. J was trimmed by 0 bases and V by 4 bases; bases with no gene match: 3. CDR3 loop: CASSMDRPNTGELFF. The CDR3, as DNA: TGCGCCAGCAGCATGGACAGGCCGAACACCGGGGAGCTGTTTTTT.

The V call is TRBV30, the J call TRBJ2-6; no clear D. This CDR3 comprises 11 residues. The V gene's germline CDR1 is GTSNPN and CDR2 SVGIG (reference sequence). The CDR3: CALSGANVLTF. For the CDR3, the DNA is TGTGCTCTATCTGGGGCCAACGTCCTGACTTTC. The variable domain in full, completed from reference TRBV30 and TRBJ2-6, reads SQTIHQWPATLVQPVGSPLSLECTVEGTSNPNLYWYRQAAGRGLQLLFYSVGIGQISSEVPQNLSASRPQDRQFILSSKKLLLSDSGFYLCALSGANVLTFGAGSRLTVL.

This clone was seen at least ten times. The sample carries other DNA sequences with the same CDR3. The J gene is TRBJ2-3, the V gene TRBV5-1, with D uncertain. CDR3 length equals 15 residues. CDR1 SGHRS and CDR2 YFSETQ come from the germline V gene. V dropped 0 bases and J dropped 0 bases, with 8 bases sitting between them. The CDR3 nucleotides read TGCGCCAGCAGCTTGGCGGTGGTGAGCACAGATACGCAGTATTTT. Amino acids: CASSLAVVSTDTQYF.

This rearrangement joins TRBV7-6 to TRBJ1-3, with unresolved D. The CDR3 spans 15 residues. Germline CDR1 reads SGHVS; CDR2 reads FNYEAQ. Trimming stripped 1 base from V and 0 bases from J, with 7 bases between. CDR3 in amino acids: CASSLVAGSGNTIYF. The CDR3 DNA sequence: TGTGCCAGCAGCTTAGTGGCAGGCTCTGGAAACACCATATATTTT.

This clone was detected a few times. This sample also contains other DNA sequences that code for the same CDR3. The chain has TRBV5-1 and TRBJ2-3, with D possibly TRBD1 on 6 matching bases. The CDR3 is made up of 14 amino acids. Germline V gives CDR1 SGHRS, CDR2 YFSETQ. The V gene lost 2 bases and the J gene lost 2 bases, with 9 bases spanning the gap. The CDR3, as DNA: TGCGCCAGCAGCTTAGGACAGACCACAGATACGCAGTATTTT. Translation: CASSLGQTTDTQYF.

This clone was detected a few times. The chain carries TRBV6-1 and TRBJ2-7; D might be TRBD1 or TRBD2, each matching 5 bases. Trimming pared 8 bases from V and 4 bases from J, leaving 18 bases between. This CDR3 is 14 amino acids long. Germline V gives CDR1 MNHNS, CDR2 SASEGT. CDR3 coding DNA: TGTGCCAGCGACGGGGCAAAGGGCCTGTACGAGCAGTACTTC. This codes for CASDGAKGLYEQYF.

This clone has just a few counts. One end of the junction fails to match germline, which may point to a read error. V usage is TRBV5-1 and J usage is TRBJ2-5, with 11 bases that match TRBD2. This CDR3 has 14 residues. CDR1 and CDR2 (germline): SGHRS, YFSETQ. CDR3 sequence reads: CASSSGTSGLVGHF. In nucleotides, the CDR3 is TGCGCCAGCAGCTCCGGGACTAGCGGATTAGTGGGACACTTC.

This clone was observed a single time. CDR3 region: CASSPRTDLSNTGELFF. CDR3 DNA: TGTGCCAGCTCACCTCGGACAGACCTAAGTAACACCGGGGAGCTGTTTTTT. This chain joins TRBV18 and TRBJ2-2; the D gene is possibly TRBD1 (6 bases). Germline V gene sequence: CDR1 KGHSH, CDR2 LQKENI. The length of the CDR3 is 17 residues. V dropped 3 bases and J dropped 2 bases, with 16 bases sitting between them.

The chain is built from TRBV6-5 and TRBJ2-7; the D gene is possibly TRBD2 (6 bases). This CDR3 region has 15 residues. Germline lookup yields CDR1 MNHEY and CDR2 SVGAGI. V was clipped by 5 bases and J by 2 bases, with 16 bases between them. CDR3 bases: TGTGCCAGCAGTGTCGTGGGTCGGGAGCCCTACGAGCAGTACTTC. This codes for CASSVVGREPYEQYF.

The rearrangement links TRBV28 to TRBJ1-5; 12 nucleotides align to TRBD1. V lost 7 bases, J lost 5 bases, and 12 bases stayed unmatched. This CDR3 region has 17 residues. CDR1 and CDR2 (germline): MDHEN, SYDVKM. The CDR3 bases are TGTGCCAGCATTAGCACACCGGGACAGGGGGCCGATCAGCCCCAGCATTTT. Translating gives CASISTPGQGADQPQHF. The full variable domain, in which reference TRBV28 and TRBJ1-5 provide the parts outside the CDR3, is DVKVTQSSRYLVKRTGEKVFLECVQDMDHENMFWYRQDPGLGLRLIYFSYDVKMKEKGDIPEGYSVSREKKERFSLILESASTNQTSMYLCASISTPGQGADQPQHFGDGTRLSIL.

The CDR3 DNA reads as TGCGCCAGCAGCTTGGCCCTGGGACCCCCTTACAATGAGCAGTTCTTC. Translated: CASSLALGPPYNEQFF. The V gene is TRBV5-1, the J gene TRBJ2-1; either TRBD1 or TRBD2 may supply D (5 bases each). V was clipped by 0 bases and J by 4 bases, with 14 bases between them. Germline lookup yields CDR1 SGHRS and CDR2 YFSETQ. The CDR3 has 16 amino acids. Complete variable domain (other parts from reference TRBV5-1 and TRBJ2-1): KAGVTQTPRYLIKTRGQQVTLSCSPISGHRSVSWYQQTPGQGLQFLFEYFSETQRNKGNFPGRFSGRQFSNSRSEMNVSTLELGDSALYLCASSLALGPPYNEQFFGPGTRLTVL.

This chain joins TRBV18 and TRBJ2-5; D unresolved. Germline CDR1 reads KGHSH; CDR2 reads LQKENI. The V gene lost 2 bases and the J gene lost 3 bases, with 7 bases spanning the gap. This CDR3 has 13 amino acids. The CDR3 coding sequence is TGTGCCAGCTCACCAAACAGAAAAGAGACCCAGTACTTC. This translates into CASSPNRKETQYF.

The rearrangement uses TRBV5-1 and TRBJ1-4, with D uncertain. The CDR3 loop spans 16 amino acids. CDR1 is SGHRS, CDR2 YFSETQ, per germline. The V gene lost 0 bases and the J gene lost 1 base, with 10 bases spanning the gap. The CDR3 loop reads CASSLAQLGTNEKLFF. In DNA form, the CDR3 reads TGCGCCAGCAGCTTGGCGCAGTTGGGAACTAATGAAAAACTGTTTTTT.

The chain joins TRBV15 to TRBJ2-1, with D hard to call. Germline V gene sequence: CDR1 LNHNV, CDR2 YYDKDF (reference sequence). Trimming took 0 bases from V and 6 from J, leaving 12 bases between them. The CDR3 totals 15 residues. The CDR3 is CATSRDFTNVNEQFF. The CDR3 DNA reads as TGTGCCACCAGCAGAGATTTTACGAACGTCAATGAGCAGTTCTTC.

This clone occurred a few times. V gene TRBV15 combines with J gene TRBJ1-2; maybe TRBD1 (5 bases). Between the trimmed V and J ends, which lost 3 bases and 8 bases, there was a span of 10 bases. The CDR3 length is 12 residues. Per germline, CDR1 LNHNV and CDR2 YYDKDF (reference sequence). The CDR3 nucleotides are TGTGCCACCAGCAGGGGACTGGCCGGCTACACCTTC. Translated, it gives CATSRGLAGYTF.

The V call is TRBV4-1, the J call TRBJ2-3, with TRBD2 matching over 9 bases. The ends lost 4 bases at V and 2 bases at J; junction bases unmatched: 13. The germline gives CDR1 MGHRA, CDR2 YSYEKL. There are 18 residues in the CDR3. Here the CDR3 reads CASSPSRVLAGFTDTQYF. The CDR3 DNA reads TGCGCCAGCAGCCCGAGCAGGGTGCTAGCGGGGTTCACAGATACGCAGTATTTT.

This clone appeared a single time. The chain combines TRBV28 with TRBJ1-4; D gene unclear. This CDR3 is built from 13 residues. Germline V gene data show CDR1 as MDHEN and CDR2 as SYDVKM. Trimming shortened V by 6 bases and J by 4 bases, and 9 bases separated the two germline ends. In DNA, the CDR3 is TGTGCCAGCAGGTCCGGAAATAATGAAAAACTGTTTTTT. Translating it yields CASRSGNNEKLFF. Using reference TRBV28 and TRBJ1-4 for the parts outside the CDR3, the full variable domain is DVKVTQSSRYLVKRTGEKVFLECVQDMDHENMFWYRQDPGLGLRLIYFSYDVKMKEKGDIPEGYSVSREKKERFSLILESASTNQTSMYLCASRSGNNEKLFFGSGTQLSVL.

The chain is built from TRBV27 and TRBJ2-3, with D perhaps TRBD1 (5 bases). Trimming took 3 bases from V and 11 from J, leaving 15 bases between them. Germline values: CDR1 MNHEY, CDR2 SMNVEV (reference sequence). The CDR3 extends over 13 amino acids. The chain's CDR3 is CASSFWGQGWQYF. For the CDR3, the DNA is TGTGCCAGCAGTTTCTGGGGTCAGGGTTGGCAGTATTTT.

The V call is TRBV6-5, the J call TRBJ1-4; D uncertain. In germline, CDR1 is MNHEY, CDR2 SVGAGI. This CDR3 region has 14 residues. V shed 6 bases and J shed 5 bases, with 13 bases lying between them. In DNA, the CDR3 is TGTGCCAGCAGGGCGACGGTGGCGAATGAAAAACTGTTTTTT. The encoded protein is CASRATVANEKLFF.

This chain uses TRBV7-9 with TRBJ2-7; 14 bases agree with TRBD2. The CDR3 runs to 17 residues. The V and J ends lost 5 bases and 6 bases, in that order; junction bases with no gene match: 12. Germline V gene data show CDR1 as SEHNR and CDR2 as FQNEAQ (reference sequence). The CDR3 loop is CASSPGTSGRERSEQYF. DNA of the CDR3: TGTGCCAGCAGCCCAGGGACTAGCGGGAGAGAAAGGAGCGAGCAGTACTTC.

A word on this clone: Within the sample, other DNA sequences also encode this same CDR3. The chain carries TRBV30 and TRBJ2-7; D is uncertain. The CDR3 runs to 11 residues. V was clipped by 0 bases and J by 4 bases, with 4 bases between them. Germline V CDR1 and CDR2: GTSNPN, SVGIG (reference sequence). The CDR3 DNA is TGTGCCTGGAGTGTCCGGTACGAGCAGTACTTC. Amino acids: CAWSVRYEQYF.

Remarks on this clone: A read error may explain this, as a much larger clone is one base away. CDR3 nucleotide sequence: TGTGCCAGCAGCCCAGACACCGGGGAGCTGTTTTTT. Its translation is CASSPDTGELFF. V and J are TRBV11-3 and TRBJ2-2, with D unresolved. This CDR3 has 12 residues. Germline CDR1 reads SGHNT; CDR2 reads YENEEA. V was trimmed by 5 bases and J by 3 bases, leaving 4 bases between them. Full variable domain (remainder filled in from reference TRBV11-3 and TRBJ2-2): EAGVVQSPRYKIIEKKQPVAFWCNPISGHNTLYWYLQNLGQGPELLIRYENEEAVDDSQLPKDRFSAERLKGVDSTLKIQPAELGDSAVYLCASSPDTGELFFGEGSRLTVL.

The DNA for the CDR3 is TGTGCCAGCAGTCGAGGACGGAGTTTCTACGAGCAGTACTTC. Translation gives CASSRGRSFYEQYF. The V gene is TRBV5-6, the J gene TRBJ2-7; D unresolved. Trimming stripped 5 bases from V and 3 bases from J, with 15 bases between. This CDR3 has 14 residues. Per germline, CDR1 SGHDT and CDR2 YYEEEE.

The chain uses TRBV5-1 and TRBJ2-2, with D possibly being TRBD1 (7 bases). Germline CDR1 SGHRS, CDR2 YFSETQ. This CDR3 comprises 17 residues. Trimming cost V 3 bases and J 2 bases, with 17 bases left between them. CDR3 coding DNA: TGCGCCAGCAGCTCAACAGGGGTGGGGACTAACACCGGGGAGCTGTTTTTT. This translates into CASSSTGVGTNTGELFF.

The rearrangement links TRBV9 to TRBJ2-3, with D possibly being TRBD1 (5 bases). V was trimmed by 9 bases and J by 6 bases, leaving 23 bases between them. The germline CDR1 and CDR2 sequences are SGDLS and YYNGEE. The CDR3 extends over 15 amino acids. The CDR3 sequence is CAKGDSEPPFDTQYF. The CDR3 DNA is TGTGCCAAGGGTGACAGCGAACCACCCTTCGATACGCAGTATTTT.

The sample holds a few counts of this clone. The chain couples TRBV28 to TRBJ1-2; D not resolved. V dropped 5 bases and J dropped 2 bases, with 6 bases sitting between them. The CDR3 extends over 12 amino acids. From germline, CDR1 is MDHEN and CDR2 SYDVKM. The CDR3 DNA sequence: TGTGCCAGCAGTCGGGAGAACTATGGCTACACCTTC. Translating it yields CASSRENYGYTF.